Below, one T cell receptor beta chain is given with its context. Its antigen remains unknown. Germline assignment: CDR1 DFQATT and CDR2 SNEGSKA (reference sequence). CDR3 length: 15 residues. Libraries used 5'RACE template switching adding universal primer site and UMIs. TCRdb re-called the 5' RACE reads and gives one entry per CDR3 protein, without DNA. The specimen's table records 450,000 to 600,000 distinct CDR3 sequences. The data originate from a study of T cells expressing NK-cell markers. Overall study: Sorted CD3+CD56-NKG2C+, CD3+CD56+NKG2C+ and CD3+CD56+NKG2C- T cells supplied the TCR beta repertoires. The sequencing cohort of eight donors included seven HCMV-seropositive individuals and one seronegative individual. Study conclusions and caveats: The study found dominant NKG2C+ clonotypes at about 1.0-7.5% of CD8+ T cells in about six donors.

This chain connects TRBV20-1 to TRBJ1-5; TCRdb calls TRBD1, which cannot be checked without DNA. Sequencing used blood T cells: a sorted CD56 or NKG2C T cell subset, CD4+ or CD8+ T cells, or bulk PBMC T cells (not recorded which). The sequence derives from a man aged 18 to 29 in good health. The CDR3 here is CSARGGAVPYQPQHF.